This T cell receptor beta chain was sequenced for a study of metastatic and nonmetastatic thyroid tumors. Study background: Repertoire comparison spanned blood and tumor or nodule tissue of malignant and benign thyroid patients. Findings of the study overall: It was reportedly found that TCR beta diversity was significantly higher in malignant thyroid tumors than in benign nodules, a difference seen in both blood and tumor samples.

The V end lost 6 bases, the J end lost 4 bases, and 16 bases lay between the germline ends. This CDR3 has 15 amino acids. Germline values: CDR1 MNHEY, CDR2 SVGEGT. Among the patients, none had received any treatment before thyroid surgery. In the original analysis: Clinicopathological groups differed in CDR3, with these differences serving to build a distant-metastasis classifier for papillary thyroid cancer. TCRdb reassembled clones from the PCR reads with MiXCR. TCRdb's processing, not the authors' own work, is the source of the V and J calls. The data contain 30,000 to 35,000 clones, about a fifth of them singletons. In this sample, this clone turned up many times. Its specificity is not known. A read error may explain this, as a much larger clone is one base away.

The V call is TRBV6-2 or TRBV6-3, the J call TRBJ2-1; D gene uncertain. Source material: tumor tissue. This sequence was found in a male donor with papillary thyroid cancer or a benign thyroid nodule (not recorded which). Some clones in this sample may be carry-over from other donors' samples. Here the CDR3 DNA reads TGTGCCAGCAGCCCACTACTAACGGAATACAATGAGCAGTTCTTC. Translation: CASSPLLTEYNEQFF.